This T cell receptor (beta chain) appears in the sequencing data of a study of radiotherapy plus CTLA-4 blockade in lung cancer. Study as a whole: Disease control was present in under 35% of patients, and objective responses in roughly 17%.

With 4 bases clipped from V and 7 bases from J, the junction kept 9 bases outside the gene matches. The germline V gene encodes CDR1 SGHRS and CDR2 YFSETQ. The CDR3 contains 16 residues. Study-level findings and limits: Expansion of tumor-derived TCR clones was observed in blood after radiotherapy plus ipilimumab. Reported findings show early blood T cell clone dynamics, with interferon-beta, best predicted response.

Treatment of patients with chemo-refractory metastatic non-small-cell lung cancer consisted of focal radiation plus CTLA-4 blockade with ipilimumab. As to this clone: What it binds is unknown.

Measured with immunoSEQ multiplex PCR; TCRdb has only the in-frame clones, and not every one. The profile shows 86,000 or so clones, 78% of them singletons. The clonotype originates from a human donor with non-small cell lung cancer who had a partial response to radiotherapy plus ipilimumab. Some clones in this sample may be carry-over from other donors' samples. The chain combines TRBV5-1 with TRBJ2-1; 12 positions agree with TRBD2. The material was peripheral blood, obtained from a patient treated with radiotherapy plus ipilimumab. The CDR3 spells CASSLTSGGQGNEQFF. CDR3 bases: TGCGCCAGCAGCCTGACTAGCGGGGGTCAAGGTAATGAGCAGTTCTTC.